The following is a T cell receptor (beta chain) sequence with its context. What it binds is unknown. Constant-segment primers served in 5'RACE that generated TCR alpha and TCR beta cDNA libraries bearing sample barcodes and UMIs. TCRdb processed the 5' RACE reads anew with MiXCR; each CDR3 protein has one entry. The table shows about 250,000 distinct CDR3 sequences, with approximately 15% occurring only once. These data belong to a study of T-cell memory formation after mild COVID-19. Study context: Clustering of TCRs was largely donor specific. Study-level results: Clones contracting across day 15 to 85 had a balanced CD4/CD8 profile; later expanding clones leaned CD4+.

The sequenced sample was PBMCs or a T cell subset sorted from them (not recorded which). The sequence was collected from an adult woman who had mild COVID-19 (a few samples of this study predate the infection). Cell type and time point are not known.

Here the CDR3 DNA reads TGTGCCACCAGCGGGGCGACCCCGAACAATGAGCAGTTCTTC. This gives the protein CATSGATPNNEQFF. The chain has TRBV24-1 and TRBJ2-1; D possibly matches TRBD1 or TRBD2 (5 bases each). V lost 7 bases, J lost 5 bases, and 14 bases lay in between. The CDR3 extends over 14 amino acids. Germline values: CDR1 KGHDR, CDR2 SFDVKD.